This T cell receptor (beta chain) is from a study of T cells in Graves' hyperthyroidism and ophthalmopathy. Findings and limits, study-wide: It was a median approximately six months before onset that the model predicted ophthalmopathy. Blood samples included most of the expanded thyroid clonotypes exceeding 0.001.

With respect to this clonotype: Its cognate antigen is unknown.

This CDR3 is built from 13 residues. Per the germline V gene, CDR1 is DFQATT and CDR2 is SNEGSKA (reference sequence). V gave up 5 bases and J gave up 5 bases, with 14 bases separating them. There were TCR beta CDR3 regions amplified from RNA transcripts. During a first-round RT-PCR of the TCR CDR3, the HTBI primer set was used. In TCRdb, the multiplex PCR reads were re-called with MiXCR into one record per CDR3 protein. There are about half a million distinct CDR3 sequences in the sample; 20% occur only once, and 26% lies in the top ten. Newly diagnosed hyperthyroidism, duration under 2 months, in patients aged 18 to 65. The PBMCs were taken from around 10 ml of fresh peripheral blood.

The sequencing sample was made of blood. The TCR sequence derives from a man between 18 and 35 years old with Graves' hyperthyroidism. The V and J genes are TRBV20-1 and TRBJ2-3; weak D call: TRBD1 (5 bases). CDR3 residues: CSAETDTGDTQYF. The CDR3 nucleotides are TGCAGTGCTGAGACAGATACCGGAGATACGCAGTATTTT.